A selection of T cell receptor beta chains follows, all from one sample in a study of shared clonotypes between healthy human individuals. TCRdb's copy holds only in-frame clones and misses some; the assay was immunoSEQ multiplex PCR. The sample carries about 2.4 million clones, 93% recorded once. Sequencing was carried out using naive CD4+ T cells from PBMCs. Source of these receptors: a man aged 18 to 30 in good health. Some clones in this sample may be carry-over from other donors' samples. The CDR3 runs from the conserved cysteine through the conserved F or W. The D gene is left open where the match is weak. Clone size is stated in some rows and not others, as once, few, many or a class when expanded.

j_call v_call clone_size d_call cdr3_aa cdr3_nt
TRBJ2-4 TRBV27 once - CASSSDLIAKNIQYF TGTGCCAGCAGTTCCGACCTAATAGCCAAAAACATTCAGTACTTC
TRBJ2-2 TRBV10-3 - TRBD1 CAISEDRDTGELFF TGTGCCATCAGCGAAGACAGGGACACCGGGGAGCTGTTTTTT
TRBJ2-5 TRBV5-5 - - CASSLDARTQYF TGTGCCAGCAGCTTGGACGCGCGGACCCAGTACTTC
TRBJ2-3 TRBV2 - TRBD2 CASSTSGTTDTQYF TGTGCCAGCAGTACTAGCGGTACAACAGATACGCAGTATTTT
TRBJ1-2 TRBV2 - - CASNRPGSANYGYTF TGTGCCAGCAATCGACCAGGCTCCGCTAACTATGGCTACACCTTC
TRBJ1-5 TRBV28 - - CASSVGQRIQPQHF TGTGCCAGCAGTGTGGGACAAAGAATTCAGCCCCAGCATTTT
TRBJ1-5 TRBV27 - - CASSLRVPSGFYSNQPQHF TGTGCCAGCAGTTTAAGAGTACCGTCGGGGTTTTATAGCAATCAGCCCCAGCATTTT
TRBJ2-7 TRBV7-2 - TRBD2 CASSPFGAGVALEQYF TGTGCCAGCAGCCCCTTTGGAGCGGGAGTTGCACTCGAGCAGTACTTC
TRBJ2-3 TRBV28 - TRBD1 CASSAGQVTDTQYF TGTGCCAGCTCGGCGGGACAGGTCACAGATACGCAGTATTTT
TRBJ2-5 TRBV18 - TRBD1 CASSTRQGRQETQYF TGTGCCAGCTCAACTCGACAGGGAAGGCAAGAGACCCAGTACTTC